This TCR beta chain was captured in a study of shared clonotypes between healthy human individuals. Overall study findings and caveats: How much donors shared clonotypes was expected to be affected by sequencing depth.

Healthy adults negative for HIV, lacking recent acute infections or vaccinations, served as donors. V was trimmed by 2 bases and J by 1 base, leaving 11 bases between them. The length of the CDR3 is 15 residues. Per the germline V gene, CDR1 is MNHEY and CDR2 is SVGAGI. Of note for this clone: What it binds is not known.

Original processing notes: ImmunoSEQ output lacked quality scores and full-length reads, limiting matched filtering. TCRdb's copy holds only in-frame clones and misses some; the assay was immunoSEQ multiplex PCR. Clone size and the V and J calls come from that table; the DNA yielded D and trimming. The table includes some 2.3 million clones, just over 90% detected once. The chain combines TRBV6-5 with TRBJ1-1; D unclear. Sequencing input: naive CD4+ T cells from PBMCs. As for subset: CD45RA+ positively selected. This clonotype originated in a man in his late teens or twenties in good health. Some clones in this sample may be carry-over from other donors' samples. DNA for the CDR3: TGTGCCAGCAGTTACGGTACAGCACGGAACACTGAAGCTTTCTTT. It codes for CASSYGTARNTEAFF.